Listed below are T cell receptor beta chains from one sample, sequenced in a study of cytomegalovirus exposure and HLA in healthy donors. Assay used: immunoSEQ multiplex PCR; TCRdb lists only in-frame clones, some missing. Here the sample spans roughly 52,000 clones, roughly 60% being singletons. Sequenced sample: PBMCs. The receptors come from a human donor in good health. CDR3s include the opening cysteine and the closing phenylalanine or tryptophan. Each record gives: J gene, V gene, clone size, D gene, CDR3 protein, CDR3 DNA. D genes are given only for firm matches. Size tells how often a clone was seen (once, few, many) or the class of an expanded clone, and some rows leave it out.

j_call: TRBJ1-1
v_call: TRBV6-5
clone_size: few
d_call: NA
cdr3_aa: CASSYSRQLNTEAFF
cdr3_nt: TGTGCCAGCAGTTACTCGAGGCAGTTGAACACTGAAGCTTTCTTT

j_call: TRBJ1-1
v_call: TRBV4-3
clone_size: NA
d_call: NA
cdr3_aa: CASSQDPEVMNTEAFF
cdr3_nt: TGCGCCAGCAGCCAAGATCCGGAGGTAATGAACACTGAAGCTTTCTTT

j_call: TRBJ2-7
v_call: TRBV27
clone_size: NA
d_call: NA
cdr3_aa: CASSHQGSEYEQYF
cdr3_nt: TGTGCCAGCAGTCATCAGGGATCAGAATACGAGCAGTACTTC

j_call: TRBJ1-1
v_call: TRBV9
clone_size: NA
d_call: NA
cdr3_aa: CASSVGEGYTEAFF
cdr3_nt: TGTGCCAGCAGCGTGGGGGAGGGATACACTGAAGCTTTCTTT

j_call: TRBJ1-2
v_call: TRBV7-9
clone_size: NA
d_call: TRBD1
cdr3_aa: CASSLGQGQGYYGYTF
cdr3_nt: TGTGCCAGCAGCTTAGGGCAGGGACAGGGCTACTATGGCTACACCTTC

j_call: TRBJ2-7
v_call: TRBV5-1
clone_size: NA
d_call: NA
cdr3_aa: CASSLVAGPGGEQYF
cdr3_nt: TGCGCCAGCAGCTTGGTGGCGGGCCCAGGGGGGGAGCAGTACTTC

j_call: TRBJ2-7
v_call: TRBV7-2
clone_size: NA
d_call: NA
cdr3_aa: CASSLGPGLNYEQYF
cdr3_nt: TGTGCCAGCAGCTTAGGGCCAGGGTTAAACTACGAGCAGTACTTC

j_call: TRBJ1-5
v_call: TRBV4-3
clone_size: once
d_call: NA
cdr3_aa: CASSHGGDQPQHF
cdr3_nt: TGCGCCAGCAGCCACGGCGGGGATCAGCCCCAGCATTTT

j_call: TRBJ1-2
v_call: TRBV7-2
clone_size: NA
d_call: TRBD1
cdr3_aa: CASSLAPGQLNYGYTF
cdr3_nt: TGTGCCAGCAGCTTAGCACCGGGACAGCTGAACTATGGCTACACCTTC

j_call: TRBJ2-3
v_call: TRBV14
clone_size: NA
d_call: TRBD2
cdr3_aa: CASSQERGVLDTQYF
cdr3_nt: TGTGCCAGCAGCCAAGAGCGGGGGGTCTTGGATACGCAGTATTTT

j_call: TRBJ1-6
v_call: TRBV19
clone_size: NA
d_call: TRBD1
cdr3_aa: CASSTGDSPLHF
cdr3_nt: TGTGCCAGTTCCACAGGGGATTCACCCCTCCACTTT

j_call: TRBJ1-5
v_call: TRBV27
clone_size: once
d_call: NA
cdr3_aa: CASSLSLDRFNQPQHF
cdr3_nt: TGTGCCAGCAGTTTATCCCTGGACAGATTTAATCAGCCCCAGCATTTT

j_call: TRBJ1-2
v_call: TRBV5-4
clone_size: NA
d_call: TRBD1
cdr3_aa: CASSPPDRAKWYGYTF
cdr3_nt: TGTGCCAGCAGCCCCCCGGACAGGGCAAAATGGTACGGCTACACCTTC

j_call: TRBJ1-1
v_call: TRBV2
clone_size: few
d_call: NA
cdr3_aa: CASTPRPGNTEAFF
cdr3_nt: TGTGCCAGCACCCCACGCCCGGGAAACACTGAAGCTTTCTTT

j_call: TRBJ2-2
v_call: TRBV9
clone_size: NA
d_call: NA
cdr3_aa: CASSPTGGELFF
cdr3_nt: TGTGCCAGCAGCCCTACGGGTGGGGAGCTGTTTTTT

j_call: TRBJ2-7
v_call: TRBV11-1
clone_size: NA
d_call: NA
cdr3_aa: CASTSKWGREQYF
cdr3_nt: TGTGCCAGCACCTCCAAGTGGGGGCGTGAGCAGTACTTC

j_call: TRBJ1-1
v_call: TRBV18
clone_size: NA
d_call: NA
cdr3_aa: CASSPDSLEAFF
cdr3_nt: TGTGCCAGCTCACCAGACAGCCTTGAAGCTTTCTTT

j_call: TRBJ1-2
v_call: TRBV5-1
clone_size: NA
d_call: NA
cdr3_aa: CASSPGGGADYGYTF
cdr3_nt: TGCGCCAGCAGCCCGGGTGGGGGCGCGGACTATGGCTACACCTTC

j_call: TRBJ1-2
v_call: TRBV19
clone_size: NA
d_call: NA
cdr3_aa: CASSLRNYGYTF
cdr3_nt: TGTGCCAGTAGTTTGCGGAACTATGGCTACACCTTC

j_call: TRBJ2-2
v_call: TRBV6-5
clone_size: NA
d_call: NA
cdr3_aa: CASSYFRTGELFF
cdr3_nt: TGTGCCAGCAGTTACTTCCGCACCGGGGAGCTGTTTTTT

j_call: TRBJ2-1
v_call: TRBV27
clone_size: NA
d_call: NA
cdr3_aa: CASSWGRNEQFF
cdr3_nt: TGTGCCAGCAGCTGGGGGCGGAATGAGCAGTTCTTC

j_call: TRBJ1-6
v_call: TRBV7-9
clone_size: NA
d_call: TRBD1
cdr3_aa: CASSSDRGVYNSPLHF
cdr3_nt: TGTGCCAGCAGCTCGGACAGGGGCGTTTATAATTCACCCCTCCACTTT

j_call: TRBJ1-5
v_call: TRBV6-6
clone_size: NA
d_call: NA
cdr3_aa: CASSYAAPFSNQPQHF
cdr3_nt: TGTGCCAGCAGTTACGCGGCCCCCTTTAGCAATCAGCCCCAGCATTTT

j_call: TRBJ1-5
v_call: TRBV6-1
clone_size: NA
d_call: NA
cdr3_aa: CASSERFEQPQHF
cdr3_nt: TGTGCCAGCAGTGAGAGGTTTGAGCAGCCCCAGCATTTT